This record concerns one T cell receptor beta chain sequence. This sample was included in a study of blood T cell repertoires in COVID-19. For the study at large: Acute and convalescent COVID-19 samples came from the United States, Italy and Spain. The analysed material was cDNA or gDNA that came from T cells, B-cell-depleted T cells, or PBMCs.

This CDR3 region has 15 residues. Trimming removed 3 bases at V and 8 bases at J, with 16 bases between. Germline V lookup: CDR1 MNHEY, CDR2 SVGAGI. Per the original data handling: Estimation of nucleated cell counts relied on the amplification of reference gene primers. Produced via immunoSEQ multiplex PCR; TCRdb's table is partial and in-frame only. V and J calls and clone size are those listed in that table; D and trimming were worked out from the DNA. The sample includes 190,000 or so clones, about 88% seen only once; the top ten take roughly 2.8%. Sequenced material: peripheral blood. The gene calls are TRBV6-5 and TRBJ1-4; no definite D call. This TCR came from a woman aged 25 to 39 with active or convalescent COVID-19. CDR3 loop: CASSYWAGRKEKLFF. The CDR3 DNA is TGTGCCAGCAGTTATTGGGCAGGCCGGAAAGAAAAACTGTTTTTT.